This TCR beta chain derives from a study of early T cells in non-severe SARS-CoV-2 infection. Trimming took off 2 bases at V and 0 bases at J, with 4 bases between the two ends. Germline-derived CDR1 and CDR2 are MNHNS and SASEGT. This CDR3 has 13 residues. TCRdb ran MiXCR on the 5' RACE reads and lists one entry per CDR3 protein. Here the sample spans 30,000 to 45,000 distinct CDR3 sequences, around 5% being singletons. This clonotype was picked up many times. The sample comprised whole blood. The genes are TRBV6-1 and TRBJ1-2, with D uncertain. The sequence came from an adult who was a healthcare worker with PCR-confirmed SARS-CoV-2 infection or an uninfected control (not recorded which). Here the CDR3 reads CASSESSNYGYTF. The CDR3 nucleotides read TGTGCCAGCAGTGAATCCTCTAACTATGGCTACACCTTC.